The clone carrying this TCR beta chain was seen only a few times. Antigen specificity is unknown. V lost 6 bases, J lost 3 bases, and 10 bases stayed unmatched. The germline gives CDR1 SQVTM, CDR2 ANQGSEA. The CDR3 runs 14 residues. The data belong to a study of cytomegalovirus exposure and HLA in healthy donors. Primers: 60 Vbeta forward and 13 Jbeta reverse. Libraries were prepared by immunoSEQ multiplex PCR; TCRdb keeps only in-frame clonotypes and omits some of them. The sample lists fewer than 150,000 clones, under 90% occurring once. Study-wide findings and caveats: About 90% or about 30% of the time was how often most TCR beta V segments were productive, according to an earlier analysis.

This receptor was obtained from a male donor in good health and CMV-seronegative. The chain is built from TRBV29-1 and TRBJ2-5; 7 positions agree with TRBD2. The material sequenced was PBMCs. This CDR3 reads CSVPLGGTEETQYF. CDR3 DNA: TGCAGCGTCCCACTGGGGGGGACTGAAGAGACCCAGTACTTC.